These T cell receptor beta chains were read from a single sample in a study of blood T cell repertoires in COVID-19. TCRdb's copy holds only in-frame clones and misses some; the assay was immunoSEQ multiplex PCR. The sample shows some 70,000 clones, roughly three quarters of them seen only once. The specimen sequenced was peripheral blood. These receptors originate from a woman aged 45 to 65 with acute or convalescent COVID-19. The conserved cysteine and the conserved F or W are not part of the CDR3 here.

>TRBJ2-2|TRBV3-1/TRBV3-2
ASSQVGSSNTGELF
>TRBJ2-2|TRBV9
ASSVDLGLAGGELF
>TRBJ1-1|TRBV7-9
ASSLSSPVNTEAF
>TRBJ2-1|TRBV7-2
ASSRGLAGGGYEQF
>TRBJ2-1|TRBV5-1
ASSVTDRENNEQF
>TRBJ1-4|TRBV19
ASSTRRRDTTNEKLF
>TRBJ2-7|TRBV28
ASSLGTAFYEQY
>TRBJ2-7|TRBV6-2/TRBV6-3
ASSANRDRDEQY
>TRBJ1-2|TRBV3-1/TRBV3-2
ASSRKTANYGYT
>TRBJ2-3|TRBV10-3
AISGTGGRTTDTQY
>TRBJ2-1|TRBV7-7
ASSLTLAGTYNEQF
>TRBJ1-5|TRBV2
ASRGQGLSNQPQH
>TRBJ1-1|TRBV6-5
AIQQGSMNTEAF
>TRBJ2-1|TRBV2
ASSTGTGSMDEQF
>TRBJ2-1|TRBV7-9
ASSPPSGSLHEQF
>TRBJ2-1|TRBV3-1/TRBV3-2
ASSRTSYNEQF